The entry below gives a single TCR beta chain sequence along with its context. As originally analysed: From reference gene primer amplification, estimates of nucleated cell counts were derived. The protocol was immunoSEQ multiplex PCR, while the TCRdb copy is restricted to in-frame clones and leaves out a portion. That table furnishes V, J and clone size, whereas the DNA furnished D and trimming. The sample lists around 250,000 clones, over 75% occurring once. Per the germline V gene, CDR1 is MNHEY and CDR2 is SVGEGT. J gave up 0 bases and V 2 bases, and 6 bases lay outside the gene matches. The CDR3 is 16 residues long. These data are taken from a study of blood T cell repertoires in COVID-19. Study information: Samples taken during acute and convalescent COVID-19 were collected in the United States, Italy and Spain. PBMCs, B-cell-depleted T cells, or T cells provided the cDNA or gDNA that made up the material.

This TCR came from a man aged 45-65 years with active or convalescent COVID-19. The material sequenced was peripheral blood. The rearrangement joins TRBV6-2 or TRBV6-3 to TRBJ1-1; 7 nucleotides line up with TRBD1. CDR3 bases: TGTGCCAGCAGTTACGCTAAGGGACAGCTGAACACTGAAGCTTTCTTT. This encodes CASSYAKGQLNTEAFF.